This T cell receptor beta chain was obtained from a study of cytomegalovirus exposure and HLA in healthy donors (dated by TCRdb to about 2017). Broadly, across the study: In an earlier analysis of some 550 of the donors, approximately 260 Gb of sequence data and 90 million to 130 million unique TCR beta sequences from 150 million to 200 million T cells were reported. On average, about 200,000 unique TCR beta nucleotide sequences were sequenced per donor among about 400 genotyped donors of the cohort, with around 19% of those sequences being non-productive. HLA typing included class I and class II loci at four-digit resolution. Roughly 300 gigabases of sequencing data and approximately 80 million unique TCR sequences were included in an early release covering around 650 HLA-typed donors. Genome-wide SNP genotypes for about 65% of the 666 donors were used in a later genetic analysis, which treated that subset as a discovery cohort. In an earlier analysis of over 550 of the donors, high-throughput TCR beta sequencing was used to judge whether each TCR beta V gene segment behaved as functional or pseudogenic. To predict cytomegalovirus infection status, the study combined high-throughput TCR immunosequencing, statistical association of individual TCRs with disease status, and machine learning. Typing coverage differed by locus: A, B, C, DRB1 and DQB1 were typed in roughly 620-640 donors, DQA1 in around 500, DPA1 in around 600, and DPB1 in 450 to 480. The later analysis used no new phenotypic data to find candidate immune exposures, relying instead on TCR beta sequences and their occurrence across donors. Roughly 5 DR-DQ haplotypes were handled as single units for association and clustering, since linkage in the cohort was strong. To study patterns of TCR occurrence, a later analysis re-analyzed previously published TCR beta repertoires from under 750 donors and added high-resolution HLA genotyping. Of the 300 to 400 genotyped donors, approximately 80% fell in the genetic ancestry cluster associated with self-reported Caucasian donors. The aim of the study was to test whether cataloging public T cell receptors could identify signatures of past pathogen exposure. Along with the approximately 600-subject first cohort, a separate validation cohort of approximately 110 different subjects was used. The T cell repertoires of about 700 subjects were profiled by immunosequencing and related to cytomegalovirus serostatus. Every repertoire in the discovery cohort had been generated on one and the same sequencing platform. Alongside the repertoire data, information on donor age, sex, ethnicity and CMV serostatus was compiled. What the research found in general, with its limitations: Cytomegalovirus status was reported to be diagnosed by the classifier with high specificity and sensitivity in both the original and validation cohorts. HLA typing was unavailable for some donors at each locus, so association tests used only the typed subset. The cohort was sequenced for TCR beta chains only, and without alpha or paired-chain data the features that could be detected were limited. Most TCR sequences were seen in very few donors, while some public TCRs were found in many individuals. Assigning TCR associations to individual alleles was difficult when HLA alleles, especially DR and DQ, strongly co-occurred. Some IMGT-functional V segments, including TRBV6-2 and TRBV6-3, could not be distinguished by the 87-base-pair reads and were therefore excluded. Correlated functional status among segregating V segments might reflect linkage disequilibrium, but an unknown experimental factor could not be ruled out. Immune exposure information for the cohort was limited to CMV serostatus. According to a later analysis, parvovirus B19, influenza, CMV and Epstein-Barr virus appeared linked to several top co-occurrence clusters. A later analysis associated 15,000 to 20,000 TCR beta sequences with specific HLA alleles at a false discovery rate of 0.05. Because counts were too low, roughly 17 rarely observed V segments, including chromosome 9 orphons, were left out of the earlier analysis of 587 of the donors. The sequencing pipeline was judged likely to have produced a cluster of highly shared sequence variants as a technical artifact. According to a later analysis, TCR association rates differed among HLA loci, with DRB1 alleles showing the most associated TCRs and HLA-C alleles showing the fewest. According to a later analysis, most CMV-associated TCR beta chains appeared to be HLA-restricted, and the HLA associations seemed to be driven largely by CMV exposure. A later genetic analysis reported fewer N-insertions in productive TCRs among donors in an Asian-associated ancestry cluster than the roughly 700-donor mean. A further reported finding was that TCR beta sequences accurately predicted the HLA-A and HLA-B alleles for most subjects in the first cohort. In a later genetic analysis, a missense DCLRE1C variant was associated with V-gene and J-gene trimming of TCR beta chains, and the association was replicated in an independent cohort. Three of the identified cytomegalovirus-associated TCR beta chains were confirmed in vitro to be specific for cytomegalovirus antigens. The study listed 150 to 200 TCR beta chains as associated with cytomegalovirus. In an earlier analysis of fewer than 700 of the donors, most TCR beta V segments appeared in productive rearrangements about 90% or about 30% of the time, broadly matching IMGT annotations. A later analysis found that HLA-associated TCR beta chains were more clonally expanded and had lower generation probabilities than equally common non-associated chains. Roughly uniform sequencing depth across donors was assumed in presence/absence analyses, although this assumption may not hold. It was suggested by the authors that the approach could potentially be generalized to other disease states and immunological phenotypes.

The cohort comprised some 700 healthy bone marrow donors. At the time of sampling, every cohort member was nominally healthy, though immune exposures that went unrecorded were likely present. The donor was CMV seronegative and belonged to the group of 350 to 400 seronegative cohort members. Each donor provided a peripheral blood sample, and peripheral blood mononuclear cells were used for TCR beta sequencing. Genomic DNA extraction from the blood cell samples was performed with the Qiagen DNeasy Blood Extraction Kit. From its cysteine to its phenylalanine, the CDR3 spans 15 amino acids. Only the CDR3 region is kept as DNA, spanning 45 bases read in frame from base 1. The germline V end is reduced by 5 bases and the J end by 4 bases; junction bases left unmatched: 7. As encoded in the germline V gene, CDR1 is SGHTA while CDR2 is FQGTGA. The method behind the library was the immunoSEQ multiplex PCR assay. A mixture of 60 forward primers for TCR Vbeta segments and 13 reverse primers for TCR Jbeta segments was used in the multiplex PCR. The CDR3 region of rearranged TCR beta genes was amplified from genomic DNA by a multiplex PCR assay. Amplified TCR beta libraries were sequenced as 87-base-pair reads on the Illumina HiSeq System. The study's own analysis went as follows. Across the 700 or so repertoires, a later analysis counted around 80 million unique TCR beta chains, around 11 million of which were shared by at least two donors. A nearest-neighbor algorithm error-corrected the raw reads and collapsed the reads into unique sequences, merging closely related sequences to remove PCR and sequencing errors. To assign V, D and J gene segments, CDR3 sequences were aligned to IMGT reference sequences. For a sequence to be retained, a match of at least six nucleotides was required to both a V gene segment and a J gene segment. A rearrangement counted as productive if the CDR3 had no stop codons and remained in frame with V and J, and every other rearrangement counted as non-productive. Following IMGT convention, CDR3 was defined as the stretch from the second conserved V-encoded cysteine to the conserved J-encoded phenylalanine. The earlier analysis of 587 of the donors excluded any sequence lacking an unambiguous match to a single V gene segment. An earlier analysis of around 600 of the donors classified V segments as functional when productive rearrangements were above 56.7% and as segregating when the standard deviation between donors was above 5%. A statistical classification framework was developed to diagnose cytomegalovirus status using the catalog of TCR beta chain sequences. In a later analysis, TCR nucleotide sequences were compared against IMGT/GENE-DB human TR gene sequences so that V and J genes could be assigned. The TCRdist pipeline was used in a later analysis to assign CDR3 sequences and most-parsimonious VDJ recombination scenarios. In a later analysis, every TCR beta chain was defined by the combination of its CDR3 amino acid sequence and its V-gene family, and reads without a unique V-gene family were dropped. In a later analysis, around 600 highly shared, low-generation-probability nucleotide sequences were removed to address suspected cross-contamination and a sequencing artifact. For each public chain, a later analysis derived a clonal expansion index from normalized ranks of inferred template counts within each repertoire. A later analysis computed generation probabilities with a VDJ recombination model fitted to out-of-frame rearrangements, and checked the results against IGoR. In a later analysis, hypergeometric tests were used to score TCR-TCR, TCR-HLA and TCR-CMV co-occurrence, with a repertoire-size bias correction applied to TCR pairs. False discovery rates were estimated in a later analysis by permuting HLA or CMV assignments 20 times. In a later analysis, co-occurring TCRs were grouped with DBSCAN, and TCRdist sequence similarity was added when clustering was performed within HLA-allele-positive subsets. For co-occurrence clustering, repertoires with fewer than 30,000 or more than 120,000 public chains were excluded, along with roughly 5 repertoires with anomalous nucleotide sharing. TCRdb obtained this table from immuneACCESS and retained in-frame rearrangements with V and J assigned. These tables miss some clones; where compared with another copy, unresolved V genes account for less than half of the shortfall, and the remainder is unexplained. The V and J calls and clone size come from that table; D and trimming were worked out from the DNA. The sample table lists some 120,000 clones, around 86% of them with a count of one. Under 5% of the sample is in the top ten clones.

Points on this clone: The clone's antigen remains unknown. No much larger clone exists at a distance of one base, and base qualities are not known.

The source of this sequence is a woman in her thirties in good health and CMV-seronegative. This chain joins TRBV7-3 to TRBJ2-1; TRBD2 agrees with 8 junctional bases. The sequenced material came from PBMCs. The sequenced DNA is TGTGCCAGCAGCCCCGGAACGGGAGGGTACAATGAGCAGTTCTTC. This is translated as CASSPGTGGYNEQFF. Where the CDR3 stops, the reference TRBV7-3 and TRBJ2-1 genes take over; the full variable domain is GAGVSQTPSNKVTEKGKYVELRCDPISGHTALYWYRQSLGQGPEFLIYFQGTGAADDSGLPNDRFFAVRPEGSVSTLKIQRTERGDSAVYLCASSPGTGGYNEQFFGPGTRLTVL.